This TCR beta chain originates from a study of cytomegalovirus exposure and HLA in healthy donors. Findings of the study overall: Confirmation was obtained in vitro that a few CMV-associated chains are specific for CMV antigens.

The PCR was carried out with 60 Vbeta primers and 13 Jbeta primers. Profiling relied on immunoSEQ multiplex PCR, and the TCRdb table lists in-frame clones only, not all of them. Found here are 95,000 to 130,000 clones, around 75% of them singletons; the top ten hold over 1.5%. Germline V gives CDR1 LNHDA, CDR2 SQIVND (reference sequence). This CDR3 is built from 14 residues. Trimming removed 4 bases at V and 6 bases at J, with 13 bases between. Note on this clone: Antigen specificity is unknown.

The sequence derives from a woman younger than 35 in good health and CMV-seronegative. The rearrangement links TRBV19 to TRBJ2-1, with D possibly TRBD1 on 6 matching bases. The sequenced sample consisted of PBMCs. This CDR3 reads CASSTGQKVNEQFF. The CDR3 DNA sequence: TGTGCCAGTAGTACCGGACAGAAGGTCAATGAGCAGTTCTTC.